One and the same sample provided the 21 T cell receptor beta chains below, sequenced in a study of graft-versus-host responses after intestinal transplantation. Generated by immunoSEQ multiplex PCR, the TCRdb table keeps only in-frame clones and is missing some. The sample yields roughly 56,000 clones, approximately 90% seen once. This material consisted of PBMCs, taken around 120 days after intestinal transplantation. These receptors originate from a human patient who received an intestinal transplant, so some T cells may come from the graft donor.

The V and J genes are TRBV5-4 and TRBJ2-7, with 12 nucleotides matching TRBD2. CDR1 SGHNT and CDR2 YYREEE come from the germline V gene (reference sequence). Germline trimming cut 0 bases from V and 2 bases from J; bases unmatched to any gene: 6. CDR3 length: 17 amino acids. DNA of the CDR3: TGTGCCAGCAGCTTGGTTCTAGCGGGGGGGTCAACCTACGAGCAGTACTTC. Translating gives CASSLVLAGGSTYEQYF.

The chain joins TRBV5-1 to TRBJ1-1, with D hard to call. This CDR3 has 11 residues. The germline CDR1 and CDR2 sequences are SGHRS and YFSETQ. Trimming took 2 bases from V and 7 from J, leaving 6 bases between them. CDR3 sequence (DNA): TGCGCCAGCAGCTTCGCCCGTGAAGCTTTCTTT. It codes for CASSFAREAFF.

J is TRBJ1-4 and V is TRBV11-3, with 9 bases fitting TRBD1. Germline V gene data show CDR1 as SGHNT and CDR2 as YENEEA. V lost 5 bases and J lost 0; bases outside the gene matches: 16. The CDR3 contains 20 residues. DNA of the CDR3: TGTGCCAGCAGCCTCTATCGCGGGACAGGGTGTCATGCAACTAATGAAAAACTGTTTTTT. This encodes CASSLYRGTGCHATNEKLFF.

V and J are TRBV20-1 and TRBJ2-5; D is uncertain. Trimming took off 3 bases at V and 3 bases at J, with 5 bases between the two ends. Germline CDR1 DFQATT, CDR2 SNEGSKA (reference sequence). CDR3 size: 11 residues. CDR3 DNA: TGCAGTGCTAGTCGGGAAGAGACCCAGTACTTC. Encoded protein: CSASREETQYF.

CDR3: CASNRGGAGNYGYTF. The CDR3 DNA sequence: TGTGCCAGCAATCGGGGGGGCGCGGGTAACTATGGCTACACCTTC. The chain couples TRBV6-5 to TRBJ1-2; D is perhaps TRBD1 (6 bases). Deletions cut 7 bases from V and 1 base from J, with 16 bases between. The CDR3 consists of 15 residues. The germline V gene encodes CDR1 MNHEY and CDR2 SVGAGI.

The rearrangement links TRBV27 to TRBJ2-7, with 9 bases that match TRBD2. The length of the CDR3 is 21 residues. Trimming at V came to 4 bases and at J to 0 bases, leaving 22 bases not matched to a gene. The V gene's germline CDR1 is MNHEY and CDR2 SMNVEV (reference sequence). CDR3 sequence (DNA): TGTGCCAGCAGTTCCATCGCCCCTCAGTGGCGGGAGGGCCCCACCTCCTACGAGCAGTACTTC. It yields the protein CASSSIAPQWREGPTSYEQYF.

This chain links TRBV4-1 with TRBJ1-4; 8 bases agree with TRBD1. This CDR3 region has 16 residues. V shed 0 bases and J 8 bases; nucleotides not matched to a gene: 8. Germline V lookup: CDR1 MGHRA, CDR2 YSYEKL. The CDR3 sequence: CASSQDWTGRDEKLFF. Written as DNA, the CDR3 is TGCGCCAGCAGCCAAGATTGGACAGGGAGAGACGAAAAACTGTTTTTT.

The chain joins TRBV4-1 to TRBJ1-1; perhaps TRBD1 as D (5 bases). V was cut by 0 bases and J by 4 bases, with 9 bases left in between. Germline V gene data show CDR1 as MGHRA and CDR2 as YSYEKL. This CDR3 has 14 amino acids. CDR3 in DNA: TGCGCCAGCAGCCAAGATGGGAGGGGCACTGAAGCTTTCTTT. Residues: CASSQDGRGTEAFF.

J is TRBJ2-5 and V is TRBV15; D gene unclear. The CDR3 covers 14 residues. V was shortened by 1 base and J by 1 base, with 7 bases between the two germline ends. Germline CDR1 reads LNHNV; CDR2 reads YYDKDF (reference sequence). In nucleotides, the CDR3 is TGTGCCACCAGCAGAGTGGGCAGCCAAGAGACCCAGTACTTC. It encodes CATSRVGSQETQYF. Using reference TRBV15 and TRBJ2-5 for the parts outside the CDR3, the full variable domain is DAMVIQNPRYQVTQFGKPVTLSCSQTLNHNVMYWYQQKSSQAPKLLFHYYDKDFNNEADTPDNFQSRRPNTSFCFLDIRSPGLGDTAMYLCATSRVGSQETQYFGPGTRLLVL.

A single count supports this clone. The V and J genes are TRBV15 and TRBJ1-5; D call uncertain. V lost 5 bases and J lost 1, with 9 bases in between. The CDR3 runs 14 residues. Germline assignment: CDR1 LNHNV and CDR2 YYDKDF (reference sequence). As DNA, the CDR3 is TGTGCCACCAGCCTGGGCACAAGCAATCAGCCCCAGCATTTT. Its protein is CATSLGTSNQPQHF.

This clone was found a few times. The chain employs TRBV5-6 and TRBJ1-2; possible D gene TRBD1, 5 bases. Germline assignment: CDR1 SGHDT and CDR2 YYEEEE. V was pared by 4 bases and J by 13 bases, with 20 bases between. The CDR3 length is 13 residues. CDR3 amino acids: CASSPFQFQGGTF. The CDR3 nucleotides are TGTGCCAGCAGCCCATTTCAATTTCAGGGAGGCACCTTC.

The chain employs TRBV27 and TRBJ2-3; no definite D call. CDR3 size: 15 residues. The V end lost 4 bases, the J end lost 0 bases, and 11 bases lay between the germline ends. Germline CDR1 MNHEY, CDR2 SMNVEV (reference sequence). The CDR3 coding sequence is TGTGCCAGCAGTTCCCCGTATTCTAGCACAGATACGCAGTATTTT. It is translated as CASSSPYSSTDTQYF.

V and J are TRBV28 and TRBJ2-7; the D call may be TRBD1 or TRBD2 (5 bases each). The CDR3 contains 15 residues. The germline V and J ends were trimmed by 4 bases and 6 bases, with 19 bases remaining between them. The germline V gene has CDR1 MDHEN and CDR2 SYDVKM. The CDR3 spells CASSSYGQKGPEQYF. DNA of the CDR3: TGTGCCAGCAGTTCGTATGGACAAAAGGGACCCGAGCAGTACTTC.

This clone was counted once. V and J are TRBV4-2 and TRBJ2-6; no reliable D call. CDR3 length: 16 residues. V was shortened by 0 bases and J by 4 bases, with 10 bases between the two germline ends. Germline assignment: CDR1 LGHNA and CDR2 YNFKEQ. CDR3 protein: CASSQDLTPGANVLTF. CDR3 DNA: TGTGCCAGCAGCCAAGATCTGACGCCAGGGGCCAACGTCCTGACTTTC.

The chain links TRBV21-1 to TRBJ2-2; the DNA was not used to check the table's D call, TRBD2. TRBV21-1 is flagged as a pseudogene. This CDR3 spans 16 amino acids. This CDR3 reads CASSIGTISCTGELFF. The CDR3 DNA sequence: TGTGCCAGCAGCATCGGAACTATCTCTTGCACCGGGGAGCTGTTTTTT.

The V gene is TRBV6-1, the J gene TRBJ1-1; 9 bases map to TRBD1. The CDR3 runs 15 residues. After removal of 5 bases from V and 3 bases from J, the junction contained 7 bases not matched to a gene. Germline CDR1 MNHNS, CDR2 SASEGT. The DNA for the CDR3 is TGTGCCAGCAGTTTCACCGGGACAGGGTACACTGAAGCTTTCTTT. Encoded protein: CASSFTGTGYTEAFF.

The rearrangement uses TRBV11-3 and TRBJ2-1; 8 bases match TRBD1. V lost 0 bases and J lost 1; bases outside the gene matches: 5. The CDR3 consists of 17 residues. Germline CDR1 and CDR2: SGHNT and YENEEA. The CDR3 spells CASSLDTDRESYNEQFF. In DNA, the CDR3 is TGTGCCAGCAGCTTAGATACGGACAGGGAATCCTACAATGAGCAGTTCTTC.

The V call is TRBV5-4, the J call TRBJ2-1; 7 bases align to TRBD2. Germline-derived CDR1 and CDR2 are SGHNT and YYREEE (reference sequence). This CDR3 spans 16 amino acids. The junction had 6 bases not matched to a gene; V was cut back by 2 bases and J by 1 base. The CDR3 loop is CASSFFFSGSYNEQFF. Here the CDR3 DNA reads TGTGCCAGCAGCTTTTTTTTTAGCGGGTCCTACAATGAGCAGTTCTTC.

The chain has TRBV5-6 and TRBJ1-1; TRBD1 matches 8 bases. This CDR3 region has 15 residues. CDR1 is SGHDT, CDR2 YYEEEE, per germline. Trimming cost V 7 bases and J 1 base; bases outside gene matches: 9. CDR3 protein: CASFRGLPGNTEAFF. Written as DNA, the CDR3 is TGTGCCAGCTTCAGGGGGCTACCGGGGAACACTGAAGCTTTCTTT.

The chain combines TRBV18 with TRBJ2-2; 7 bases align to TRBD2. This CDR3 has 15 amino acids. CDR1 and CDR2 (germline): KGHSH, LQKENI. The junction had 5 bases not matched to a gene; V was cut back by 4 bases and J by 3 bases. CDR3 nucleotide sequence: TGTGCCAGCTCACAGCGGGGTTCGGACACCGGGGAGCTGTTTTTT. It specifies CASSQRGSDTGELFF.

The chain has TRBV4-1 and TRBJ2-7, with D possibly being TRBD1 (5 bases). CDR1 and CDR2 from the germline V gene are MGHRA and YSYEKL. Trimming took 0 bases from V and 3 from J, leaving 9 bases between them. The CDR3 runs to 14 residues. DNA of the CDR3: TGCGCCAGCAGCCAAGAGGGGCTGATCTACGAGCAGTACTTC. Translated: CASSQEGLIYEQYF.